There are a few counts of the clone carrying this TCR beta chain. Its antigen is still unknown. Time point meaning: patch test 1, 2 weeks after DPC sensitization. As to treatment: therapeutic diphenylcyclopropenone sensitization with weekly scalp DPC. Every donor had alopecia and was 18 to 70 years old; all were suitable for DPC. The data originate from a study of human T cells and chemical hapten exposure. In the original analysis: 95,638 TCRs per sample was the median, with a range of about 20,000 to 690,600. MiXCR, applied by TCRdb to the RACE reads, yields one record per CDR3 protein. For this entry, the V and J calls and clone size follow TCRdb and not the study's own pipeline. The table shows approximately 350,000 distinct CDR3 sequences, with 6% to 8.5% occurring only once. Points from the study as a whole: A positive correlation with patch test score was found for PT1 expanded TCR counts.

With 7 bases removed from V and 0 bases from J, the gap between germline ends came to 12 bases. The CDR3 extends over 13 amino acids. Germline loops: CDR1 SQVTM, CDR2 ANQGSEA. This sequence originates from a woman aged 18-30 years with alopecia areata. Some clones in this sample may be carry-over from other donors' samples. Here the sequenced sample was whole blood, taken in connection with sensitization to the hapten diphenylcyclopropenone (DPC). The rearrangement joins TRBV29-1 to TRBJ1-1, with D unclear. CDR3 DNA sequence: TGCAGCGCTGAGAGTTTCCTGAACACTGAAGCTTTCTTT. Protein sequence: CSAESFLNTEAFF.